A single T cell receptor beta chain is shown here with its context. What it binds is unknown. TCRdb's copy holds only in-frame clones and misses some; the assay was immunoSEQ multiplex PCR. The sample includes about 33,000 clones, around four fifths of them seen just once. The sample comes from a study of T cells in localized non-small cell lung cancer. V dropped 5 bases and J dropped 10; count of bases not matched to a gene: 10. CDR3 length: 13 amino acids. Germline CDR1 is SQVTM and CDR2 is ANQGSEA. Whole-study results and caveats: Measurement of T cell clonality placed uninvolved adjacent lung highest, above the level in tumor. There were a median roughly 60 of the top 100 tumor clones appearing in adjacent lung. Multi-region tumor sequencing was not done, so intratumor heterogeneity could not be excluded. Higher T cell density in the blood was associated with longer overall survival, whereas higher adjacent-lung clonality associated with shorter survival.

This TCR came from a male donor aged 60 or over with stage II squamous cell lung carcinoma. Sample: peripheral blood, taken before any cancer treatment. V usage is TRBV29-1 and J usage is TRBJ2-1; TRBD1 matches at 8 bases. The CDR3 loop is CSVSGQGNAEQFF. CDR3 nucleotide sequence: TGCAGCGTTAGTGGACAGGGAAATGCCGAGCAGTTCTTC.